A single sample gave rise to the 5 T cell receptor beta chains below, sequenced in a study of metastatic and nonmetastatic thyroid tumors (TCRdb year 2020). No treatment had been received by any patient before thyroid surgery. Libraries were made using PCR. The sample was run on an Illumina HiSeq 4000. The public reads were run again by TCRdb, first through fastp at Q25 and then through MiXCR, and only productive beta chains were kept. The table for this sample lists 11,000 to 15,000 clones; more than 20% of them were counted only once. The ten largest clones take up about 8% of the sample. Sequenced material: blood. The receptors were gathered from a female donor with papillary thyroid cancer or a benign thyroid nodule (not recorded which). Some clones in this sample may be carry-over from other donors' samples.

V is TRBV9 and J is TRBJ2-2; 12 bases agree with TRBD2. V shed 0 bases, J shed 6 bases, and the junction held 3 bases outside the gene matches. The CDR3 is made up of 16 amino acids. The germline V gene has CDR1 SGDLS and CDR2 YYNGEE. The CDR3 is CASSVGPSGRAGELFF. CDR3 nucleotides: TGTGCCAGCAGCGTAGGGCCTAGCGGGAGGGCCGGGGAGCTGTTTTTT.

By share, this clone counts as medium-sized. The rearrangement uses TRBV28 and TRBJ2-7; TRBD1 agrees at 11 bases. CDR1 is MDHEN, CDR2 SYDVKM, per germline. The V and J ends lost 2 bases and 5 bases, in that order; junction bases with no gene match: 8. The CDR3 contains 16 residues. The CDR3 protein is CASSLRMGQGVNEQYF. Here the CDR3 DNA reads TGTGCCAGCAGTTTACGGATGGGACAGGGGGTGAACGAGCAGTACTTC.

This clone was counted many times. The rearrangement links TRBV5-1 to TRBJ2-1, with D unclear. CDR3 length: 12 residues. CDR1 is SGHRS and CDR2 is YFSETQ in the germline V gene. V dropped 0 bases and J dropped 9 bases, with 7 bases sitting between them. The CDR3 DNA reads TGCGCCAGCAGCTTGGACAGAGCTGAGCAGTTCTTC. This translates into CASSLDRAEQFF.

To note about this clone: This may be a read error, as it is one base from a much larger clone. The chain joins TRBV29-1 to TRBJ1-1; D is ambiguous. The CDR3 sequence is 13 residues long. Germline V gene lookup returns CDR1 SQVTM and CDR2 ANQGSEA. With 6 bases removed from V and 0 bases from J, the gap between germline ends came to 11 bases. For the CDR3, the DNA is TGCAGCGTGAGGGAACCGCTGAACACTGAAGCTTTCTTT. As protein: CSVREPLNTEAFF.

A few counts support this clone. The CDR3 here is CASSLRSHEQFF. The CDR3 nucleotides are TGTGCCAGCAGTTTAAGGAGCCATGAGCAGTTCTTC. The chain has TRBV12-3 or TRBV12-4 and TRBJ2-1, with D uncertain. The CDR3 has 12 amino acids. V was clipped by 2 bases and J by 8 bases, with 7 bases between them.